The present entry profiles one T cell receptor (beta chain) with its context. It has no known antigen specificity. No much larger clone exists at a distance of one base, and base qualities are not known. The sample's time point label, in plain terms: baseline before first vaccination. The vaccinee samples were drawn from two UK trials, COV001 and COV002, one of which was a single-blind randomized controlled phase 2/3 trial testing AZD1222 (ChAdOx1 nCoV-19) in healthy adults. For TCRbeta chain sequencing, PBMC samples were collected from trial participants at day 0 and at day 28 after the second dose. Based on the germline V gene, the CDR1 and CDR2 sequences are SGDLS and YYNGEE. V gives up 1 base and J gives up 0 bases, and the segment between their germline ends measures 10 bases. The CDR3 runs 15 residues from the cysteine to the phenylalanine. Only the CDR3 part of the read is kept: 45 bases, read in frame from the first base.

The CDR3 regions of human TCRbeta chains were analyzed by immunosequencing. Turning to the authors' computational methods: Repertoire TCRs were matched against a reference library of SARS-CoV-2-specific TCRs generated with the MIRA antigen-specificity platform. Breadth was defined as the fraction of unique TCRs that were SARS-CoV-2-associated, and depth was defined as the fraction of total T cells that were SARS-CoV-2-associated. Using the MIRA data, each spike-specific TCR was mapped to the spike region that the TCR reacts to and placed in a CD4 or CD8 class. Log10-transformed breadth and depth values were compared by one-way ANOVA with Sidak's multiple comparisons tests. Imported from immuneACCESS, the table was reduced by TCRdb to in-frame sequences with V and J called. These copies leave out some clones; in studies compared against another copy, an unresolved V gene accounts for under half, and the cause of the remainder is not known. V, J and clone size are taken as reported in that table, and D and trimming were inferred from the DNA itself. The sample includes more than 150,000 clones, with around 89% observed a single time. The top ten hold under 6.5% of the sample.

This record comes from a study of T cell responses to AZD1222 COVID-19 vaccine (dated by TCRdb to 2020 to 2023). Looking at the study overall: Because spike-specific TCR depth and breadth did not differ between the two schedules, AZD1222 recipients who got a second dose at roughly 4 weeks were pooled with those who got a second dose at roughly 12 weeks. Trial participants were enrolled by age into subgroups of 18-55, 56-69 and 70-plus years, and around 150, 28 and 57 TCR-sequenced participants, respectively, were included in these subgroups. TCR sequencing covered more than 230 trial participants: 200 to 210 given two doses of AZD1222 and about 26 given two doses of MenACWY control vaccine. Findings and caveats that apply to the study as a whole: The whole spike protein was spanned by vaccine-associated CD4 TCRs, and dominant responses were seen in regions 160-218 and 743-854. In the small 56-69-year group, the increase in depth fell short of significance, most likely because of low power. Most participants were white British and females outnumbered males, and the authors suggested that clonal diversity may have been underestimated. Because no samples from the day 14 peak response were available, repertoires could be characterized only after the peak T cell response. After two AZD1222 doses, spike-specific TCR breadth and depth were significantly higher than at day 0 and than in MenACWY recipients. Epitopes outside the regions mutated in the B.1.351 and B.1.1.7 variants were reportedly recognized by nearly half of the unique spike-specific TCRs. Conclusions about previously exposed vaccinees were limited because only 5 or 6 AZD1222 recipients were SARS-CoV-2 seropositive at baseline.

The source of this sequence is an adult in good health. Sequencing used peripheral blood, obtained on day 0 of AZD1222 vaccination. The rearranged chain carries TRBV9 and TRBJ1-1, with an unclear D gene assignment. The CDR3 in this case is CASSVSHLMNTEAFF. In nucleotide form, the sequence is TGTGCCAGCAGCGTATCCCACCTCATGAACACTGAAGCTTTCTTT.